This T cell receptor beta chain derives from a study of tissue T cells after allogeneic stem cell transplantation. Study outcomes and limitations: Blood and spleen captured only part of the tissue TCR repertoire. Across patients, clones rarely overlapped, yet motif clusters were shared tissue-specifically. Within patients, tissue anatomy strongly shaped TCR repertoire composition.

Sequencing of TCRbeta CDR3 at survey depth gave sequences and template counts. Sequencing used immunoSEQ multiplex PCR; TCRdb keeps in-frame clones, though not all of them. Of about 22,000 clones in the sample, about two thirds are singletons; the top ten hold under 0.75%. This clone occurred once. The target antigen is unknown. The germline and genes are mouse ones. The CDR3 is cut off 1 residue early in the read; its end comes from the germline J gene. Trimming took 0 bases from V and 4 from J; bases not matched to a gene: 4. CDR3 length: 15 amino acids. CDR1 is NNHNN, CDR2 SYGAGS, per germline (reference sequence).

Sequencing was carried out using spleen. This clonotype originated in a female BALB/c mouse in good health. As its MHC haplotype, the strain has H2-d. The chain employs TRBV13-2 and TRBJ2-5; 8 bases line up with TRBD2. CDR3: CASGDAMGGEDTQYF. The covered CDR3 bases are TGTGCCAGCGGTGATGCGATGGGGGGGGAAGACACCCAGTAC.